Listed below are T cell receptor beta chains from one sample, sequenced in a study of immune heterogeneity within non-small cell lung tumors. In TCRdb, the multiplex PCR reads were re-called with MiXCR into one record per CDR3 protein. The table records fewer than 15,000 distinct CDR3 sequences, under 25% of them present only once. Sequenced input: lung tumor tissue. These receptors came from a man aged 55-75 years with non-small cell lung cancer. Both conserved end residues are part of each CDR3. The order of the fields is J gene, clone size, D gene, V gene, CDR3 protein, CDR3 DNA. A D gene is named only where the DNA matches it firmly. Rows give clone size only sometimes, using once, few, many, or a class for an expanded clone.

TRBJ2-7 | . | TRBD1 | TRBV7-7 | CASSLDRASYEQYF | TGTGCTAGCAGCTTAGACAGGGCCTCCTACGAGCAGTACTTC
TRBJ2-7 | many | . | TRBV19 | CASSTTGQVGEQYF | TGTGCCAGTAGTACTACGGGACAAGTCGGCGAGCAGTACTTC
TRBJ1-1 | few | TRBD1 | TRBV9 | CASRPPGGTEAFF | TGTGCCAGCAGACCCCCAGGGGGAACTGAAGCTTTCTTT
TRBJ2-3 | few | . | TRBV20-1 | CSASGGLTLDDTQYF | TGCAGTGCTAGCGGGGGCTTGACCCTAGATGATACGCAGTATTTT
TRBJ1-6 | few | . | TRBV5-6 | CASSLSGGVGNSPLHF | TGTGCCAGCAGCTTGAGTGGAGGGGTTGGTAATTCACCCCTCCACTTT
TRBJ2-7 | medium-sized | TRBD2 | TRBV5-1 | CASSNPGTTSYEQYF | TGCGCCAGCAGCAATCCCGGGACTACGAGCTACGAGCAGTACTTC
TRBJ2-2 | . | . | TRBV12-3/TRBV12-4 | CASSFGLTSTGELVF | TGTGCCAGCAGTTTCGGTCTCACATCCACCGGGGAGCTGGTTTTT
TRBJ1-4 | . | TRBD1 | TRBV18 | CASSDLGQKNEKLFF | TGTGCCAGCTCAGACCTGGGACAGAAGAATGAAAAACTGTTTTTT
TRBJ2-5 | medium-sized | . | TRBV19 | CASSVTMGETQYF | TGTGCCAGTAGTGTCACCATGGGGGAGACCCAGTACTTC
TRBJ2-1 | medium-sized | TRBD2 | TRBV25-1 | CASSDGLAGVNEQFF | TGTGCCAGCAGTGACGGACTAGCGGGAGTGAATGAGCAGTTCTTC
TRBJ1-5 | few | . | TRBV11-2 | CASSLGPLLPQHF | TGTGCCAGCAGCTTAGGCCCTTTGTTGCCCCAGCATTTT
TRBJ2-1 | . | . | TRBV7-3 | CASSKARISYNEQFF | TGTGCCAGCAGCAAAGCTAGAATCTCCTACAATGAGCAGTTCTTC
TRBJ2-5 | . | TRBD2 | TRBV24-1 | CATSVRTTSAQETQYF | TGTGCCACCAGTGTTCGAACGACTAGCGCCCAAGAGACCCAGTACTTC
TRBJ2-1 | medium-sized | TRBD2 | TRBV27 | CASSLEGGLAKNSYNEQFF | TGTGCCAGCAGTTTGGAAGGGGGACTAGCCAAAAACTCCTACAATGAGCAGTTCTTC
TRBJ1-4 | . | TRBD1 | TRBV5-5 | CASSPGDRGANEKLFF | TGTGCCAGCAGCCCGGGGGACAGGGGAGCTAATGAAAAACTGTTTTTT
TRBJ1-5 | medium-sized | . | TRBV20-1 | CSAMGGAVGPQHF | TGCAGTGCTATGGGGGGGGCCGTAGGGCCCCAGCATTTT
TRBJ2-3 | . | TRBD2 | TRBV7-6 | CASSNPSGRVTDTQYF | TGTGCCAGCAGCAACCCGAGCGGGAGGGTTACAGATACGCAGTATTTT
TRBJ2-2 | few | . | TRBV4-1 | CASSPAPQGTGELFF | TGCGCCAGCAGCCCCGCCCCTCAGGGGACCGGGGAGCTGTTTTTT
TRBJ1-4 | many | TRBD1 | TRBV10-3 | CAISESRDREEKLFF | TGTGCCATCAGTGAGTCCCGGGACAGGGAGGAAAAACTGTTTTTT
TRBJ1-1 | . | . | TRBV14 | CASSQDLGVINTEAFF | TGTGCCAGCAGCCAAGATTTGGGGGTGATAAATACTGAAGCTTTCTTT
TRBJ1-2 | few | . | TRBV25-1 | CASSDDGGHYGYTF | TGTGCCAGCAGTGACGACGGGGGACACTATGGCTACACCTTC
TRBJ1-1 | . | TRBD1 | TRBV5-5 | CASSLSGTGATEAFF | TGTGCCAGCAGCTTGAGTGGGACAGGGGCCACTGAAGCTTTCTTT
TRBJ2-7 | many | . | TRBV6-1 | CASRPTGRIYEQYF | TGTGCCAGCAGACCGACCGGGAGAATCTACGAGCAGTACTTC
TRBJ2-3 | few | TRBD2 | TRBV27 | CASSFLAGATDTQYF | TGTGCCAGCAGTTTCTTAGCGGGAGCCACAGATACGCAGTATTTT